This T cell receptor beta chain was documented in a study of early T cells in non-severe SARS-CoV-2 infection. Looked up from germline, CDR1 is SNHLY and CDR2 is FYNNEI. The CDR3 consists of 13 residues. V dropped 7 bases and J dropped 7 bases, with 17 bases sitting between them. Researchers attached unique molecular identifiers to individual cDNA molecules. TCRdb processed the 5' RACE reads anew with MiXCR; each CDR3 protein has one entry. The sample shows 90,000 to 130,000 distinct CDR3 sequences, around 12% of them seen only once. The chain couples TRBV2 to TRBJ2-7; D is perhaps TRBD1 or TRBD2 (6 bases each). The sequence was collected from an adult who was a healthcare worker with PCR-confirmed SARS-CoV-2 infection or an uninfected control (not recorded which). The specimen was whole blood, collected at baseline. CDR3 sequence (DNA): TGTGCCAGCAAGCAGAAGGGGGGCTGGGAGCAGTACTTC. Translating gives CASKQKGGWEQYF.